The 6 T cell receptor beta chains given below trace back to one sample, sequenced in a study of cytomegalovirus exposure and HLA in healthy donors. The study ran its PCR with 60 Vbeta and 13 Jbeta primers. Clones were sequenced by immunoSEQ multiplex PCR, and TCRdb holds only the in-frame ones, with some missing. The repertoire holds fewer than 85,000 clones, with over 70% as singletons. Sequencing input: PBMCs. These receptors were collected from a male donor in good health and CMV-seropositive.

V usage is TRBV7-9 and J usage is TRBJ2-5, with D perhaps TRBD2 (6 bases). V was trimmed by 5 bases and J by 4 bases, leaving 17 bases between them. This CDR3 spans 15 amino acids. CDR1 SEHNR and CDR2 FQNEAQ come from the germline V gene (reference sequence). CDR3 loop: CASSPVPGLSETQYF. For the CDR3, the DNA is TGTGCCAGCAGCCCCGTCCCGGGACTGTCAGAGACCCAGTACTTC.

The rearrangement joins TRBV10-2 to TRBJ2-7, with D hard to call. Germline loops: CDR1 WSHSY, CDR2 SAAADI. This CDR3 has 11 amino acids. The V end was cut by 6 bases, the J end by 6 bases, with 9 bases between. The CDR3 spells CASSLFLEQYF. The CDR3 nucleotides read TGCGCCAGCAGCCTCTTTCTCGAGCAGTACTTC.

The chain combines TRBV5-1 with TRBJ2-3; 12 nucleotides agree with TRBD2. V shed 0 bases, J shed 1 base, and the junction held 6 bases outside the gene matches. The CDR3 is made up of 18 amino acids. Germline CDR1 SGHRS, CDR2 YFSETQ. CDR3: CASSLVVTSGSGTDTQYF. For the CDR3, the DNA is TGCGCCAGCAGCTTGGTCGTGACTAGCGGGAGTGGCACAGATACGCAGTATTTT.

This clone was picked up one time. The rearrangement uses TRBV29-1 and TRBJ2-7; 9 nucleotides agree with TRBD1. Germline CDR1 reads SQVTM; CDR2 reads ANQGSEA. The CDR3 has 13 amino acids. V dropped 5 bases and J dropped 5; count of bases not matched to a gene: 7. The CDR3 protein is CSVRGTGNDEQYF. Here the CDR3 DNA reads TGCAGCGTTAGGGGGACAGGGAACGACGAGCAGTACTTC.

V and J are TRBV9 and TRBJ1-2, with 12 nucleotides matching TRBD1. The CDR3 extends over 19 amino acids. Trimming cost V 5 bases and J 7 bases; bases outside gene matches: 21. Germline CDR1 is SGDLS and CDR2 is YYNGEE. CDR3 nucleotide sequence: TGTGCCAGCAGTCACCCGAGGGGGAACCCGGGACAGGGGGCTGGTGGCTACACCTTC. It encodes CASSHPRGNPGQGAGGYTF.

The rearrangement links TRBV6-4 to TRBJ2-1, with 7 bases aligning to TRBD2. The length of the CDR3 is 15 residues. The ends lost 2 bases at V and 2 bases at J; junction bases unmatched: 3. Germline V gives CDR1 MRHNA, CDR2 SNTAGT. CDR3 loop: CASSDELAPYNEQFF. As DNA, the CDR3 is TGTGCCAGCAGTGACGAACTAGCGCCCTACAATGAGCAGTTCTTC.